A single sample gave rise to the 3 T cell receptor beta chains below, sequenced in a study of T cell changes during pregnancy in multiple sclerosis. Some clones are missing from TCRdb's copy, which holds only in-frame ones; the method was immunoSEQ multiplex PCR. The table lists 40,000 to 45,000 clones, approximately 90% of them singletons, with about 0.7% in the top ten. The specimen comprised CD4+ T cells from peripheral blood mononuclear cells, sampled before pregnancy. Receptors originate from a female donor with multiple sclerosis, enrolled in a pregnancy study.

The CDR3 coding sequence is TGTGCCAGTAGAAATACAGGGGGCAAAGAGCAGTTCTTC. This encodes CASRNTGGKEQFF. The V gene is TRBV19, the J gene TRBJ2-1, with 9 bases fitting TRBD1. Trimming at V came to 6 bases and at J to 10 bases, leaving 7 bases not matched to a gene. CDR3 size: 13 residues. CDR1 and CDR2 from the germline V gene are LNHDA and SQIVND (reference sequence).

V usage is TRBV6-5 and J usage is TRBJ2-7; 7 bases are shared with TRBD1. Germline CDR1 MNHEY, CDR2 SVGAGI. This CDR3 region has 15 residues. V shed 0 bases and J 1 base; nucleotides not matched to a gene: 3. CDR3 bases: TGTGCCAGCAGTTACTCCGGCAGGGGGTCCTACGAGCAGTACTTC. It translates to CASSYSGRGSYEQYF.

The chain combines TRBV18 with TRBJ2-2; 7 bases fit TRBD2. The CDR3 is 16 amino acids. J gave up 4 bases and V 3 bases, and 8 bases lay outside the gene matches. The germline gives CDR1 KGHSH, CDR2 LQKENI. The CDR3 nucleotides read TGTGCCAGCTCACCCCGCGGGGGAGAAAGCACCGGGGAGCTGTTTTTT. Residues: CASSPRGGESTGELFF.